These T cell receptor beta chains were read from a single sample in a study of shared clonotypes between healthy human individuals. TCRdb keeps only in-frame clones here, not all; method: immunoSEQ multiplex PCR. Among roughly 1,000,000 clones listed, around 78% were seen once. Material for sequencing was memory CD4+ T cells from PBMCs. The source of these receptors is a man aged 18-30 years in good health. Some clones in this sample may be carry-over from other donors' samples. CDR3s include the opening cysteine and the closing phenylalanine or tryptophan. Each record gives: V gene, D gene, clone size, J gene, CDR3 DNA, CDR3 protein. The D gene is left open where the match is weak. Clone sizes are given selectively: once, few, many, or a class where the clone is expanded.

TRBV11-2	NA	NA	TRBJ1-2	TGTGCCAGCAGCGGCCGTAAGACAGCCAACTATGGCTACACCTTC	CASSGRKTANYGYTF
TRBV7-3	TRBD2	NA	TRBJ2-1	TGTGCCAGCAGCTTAATGTCCGGCGGACTAGCGTATAACAATGAGCAGTTCTTC	CASSLMSGGLAYNNEQFF
TRBV7-2	NA	NA	TRBJ1-1	TGTGCCAGCAGCCGAGAAAGGGTTTTTGGAGCTTTCTTT	CASSRERVFGAFF
TRBV18	NA	NA	TRBJ2-5	TGTGCCAGCTCATCTAGCGAAGAGACCCAGTACTTC	CASSSSEETQYF
TRBV5-6	TRBD2	NA	TRBJ2-7	TGTGCCAGCAGCCTGGAGACCTCGGGACTAGCGAGTGAGCAGTACTTC	CASSLETSGLASEQYF
TRBV21-1	NA	NA	TRBJ2-1	TGTGCCAGCAGCAAAGAACGGAAAAGGGGGGCCCGGGTCCGCAATGAGCAGTTCTTC	CASSKERKRGARVRNEQFF
TRBV28	NA	NA	TRBJ1-1	TGTGCCAGCAGTTTAGACGGGGCGAACACTGAAGCTTTCTTT	CASSLDGANTEAFF
TRBV5-1	NA	NA	TRBJ2-5	TGCGCCAGCAGCCTAGACAAGTACCAAGAGACCCAGTACTTC	CASSLDKYQETQYF
TRBV2	TRBD1	NA	TRBJ1-1	TGTGCCAGCCGAGACAGGGGGTCTGAAGCTTTCTTT	CASRDRGSEAFF
TRBV7-2	TRBD2	NA	TRBJ2-2	TGTGCCAGCAGCTTACCGGGACTAGCGGGAAACACCGGGGAGCTGTTTTTT	CASSLPGLAGNTGELFF
TRBV6-5	TRBD2	once	TRBJ2-7	TGTGCCAGCAGTTACGGTGGACTAGTATCCTACGAGCAGTACTTC	CASSYGGLVSYEQYF
TRBV6-5	NA	NA	TRBJ1-1	TGTGCCAGCAGTTTCCAGATGAACACTGAAGCTTTCTTT	CASSFQMNTEAFF
TRBV28	TRBD2	NA	TRBJ2-3	TGTGCCAGCAGTTTCCGGGGGGCAGATACGCAGTATTTT	CASSFRGADTQYF
TRBV4-2	NA	NA	TRBJ1-5	TGTGCCAGCAGCCAAGATCCCCCGGGAGGGGGAGGGAGTCAGCCCCAGCATTTT	CASSQDPPGGGGSQPQHF
TRBV6-1	TRBD1	once	TRBJ1-2	TGTGCCAGCAGAGCAATGACAGGGATTTTTACCTTC	CASRAMTGIFTF
TRBV5-8	NA	NA	TRBJ1-1	TGTGCCAGCAGCTTGTTGGGACGCCTGAGGACTGAAGCTTTCTTT	CASSLLGRLRTEAFF
TRBV5-1	NA	NA	TRBJ1-1	TGCGCCAGCAGCCCTACGCCCGAGGCGGTCACTGAAGCTTTCTTT	CASSPTPEAVTEAFF
TRBV18	NA	NA	TRBJ2-7	TGTGCCAGCTCACCACCGAGGAGCGGGACAACCTACGAGCAGTACTTC	CASSPPRSGTTYEQYF
TRBV5-8	NA	NA	TRBJ1-2	TGTGCCAGCAGCTTGGGTCGAGGGACTAACTATGGCTACACCTTC	CASSLGRGTNYGYTF
TRBV2	TRBD1	many	TRBJ1-5	TGTGCCAGCAGTGGGACAGGGGGCAATCAGCCCCAGCATTTT	CASSGTGGNQPQHF
TRBV10-3	TRBD1	NA	TRBJ2-3	TGTGCCATCAGCGGCCGGACAGGGGCTGCTAGCGCGACAGATACGCAGTATTTT	CAISGRTGAASATDTQYF
TRBV20-1	NA	NA	TRBJ2-3	TGCAGTGCTAGACCCCCCGGTAAGTATTTT	CSARPPGKYF
TRBV2	NA	NA	TRBJ2-7	TGTGCCAGCTTGGGACCCGAGAACCCCTACGAGCAGTACTTC	CASLGPENPYEQYF
TRBV29-1	TRBD2	NA	TRBJ2-3	TGCAGTGCGGTACGGGCGGGAGGGAGCACAGATACGCAGTATTTT	CSAVRAGGSTDTQYF
TRBV4-2	NA	few	TRBJ2-1	TGTGCCAGCAGCCAAGGAGTAGGGAACAATGAGCAGTTCTTC	CASSQGVGNNEQFF
TRBV28	TRBD2	NA	TRBJ2-7	TGTGCCAGCAGTTTGCTAGCGGGCACCTACGAGCAGTACTTC	CASSLLAGTYEQYF
TRBV7-9	NA	NA	TRBJ2-3	TGTGCCAGCAGCTTGGTGGTAGCCCCCACAGATACGCAGTATTTT	CASSLVVAPTDTQYF
TRBV29-1	NA	few	TRBJ2-3	TGCAGCGTGGTGGGTGGCGCGGACCTCACAGATACGCAGTATTTT	CSVVGGADLTDTQYF
TRBV25-1	NA	NA	TRBJ2-3	TGTGCCAGCACCCCAGGGACAGATACGCAGTATTTT	CASTPGTDTQYF
TRBV7-9	NA	few	TRBJ1-2	TGTGCCAGCAGTCTATTAGCTAACTATGGCTACACCTTC	CASSLLANYGYTF
TRBV5-4	NA	NA	TRBJ1-1	TGTGCCAGCAGCCTTAAGGACGGAGCAGCGACTGAAGCTTTCTTT	CASSLKDGAATEAFF